This TCR beta chain derives from a study of T-cell reconstitution after alpha-beta-depleted transplantation in children. The CDR3 loop spans 13 amino acids. Trimming took 4 bases from V and 9 from J; bases not matched to a gene: 6. CDR1 ENHRY and CDR2 SYGVKD come from the germline V gene. This clonotype was found many times. Unique molecular identifiers were used to barcode this TCRbeta library. TCRdb ran MiXCR on the PCR reads and lists one entry per CDR3 protein. Of 190,000 or so distinct CDR3 sequences in the sample, 6.5% to 7.5% are singletons; the top ten hold 3% to 3.5%. This clonotype was obtained from a human donor who donated a stem cell graft to a child with Wiskott-Aldrich syndrome. The chain uses TRBV10-3 and TRBJ2-1; 7 bases are a match to TRBD2. The input for sequencing was PBMCs from the stem cell graft donor, taken from the stem cell graft. The CDR3 sequence: CAISASPGGEQFF. In DNA form, the CDR3 reads TGTGCCATCAGTGCTTCTCCGGGGGGTGAGCAGTTCTTC.